The 9 T cell receptor beta chains in this list originate from one sample, sequenced in a study of cytomegalovirus exposure and HLA in healthy donors. PCR primers comprised 60 Vbeta and 13 Jbeta primers. Data came from immunoSEQ multiplex PCR; TCRdb stores just in-frame clones and leaves some out. Of under 200,000 clones in the sample, roughly 84% were seen once. The source material was PBMCs. The receptors shown here come from a boy younger than 18 in good health and CMV-seronegative.

V usage is TRBV19 and J usage is TRBJ1-3; D remains unclear. The CDR3 spans 13 residues. Germline loops: CDR1 LNHDA, CDR2 SQIVND (reference sequence). V lost 6 bases, J lost 0 bases, and 6 bases lay in between. CDR3 region: CASREVSGNTIYF. The CDR3 bases are TGTGCCAGTAGGGAGGTCTCTGGAAACACCATATATTTT.

This clone was counted once. V gene TRBV29-1 combines with J gene TRBJ2-5; 11 bases agree with TRBD2. Trimming at V came to 6 bases and at J to 4 bases, leaving 10 bases not matched to a gene. The CDR3 consists of 15 residues. The V gene's germline CDR1 is SQVTM and CDR2 ANQGSEA. CDR3 loop: CSVRIAGGIAETQYF. Written as DNA, the CDR3 is TGCAGCGTCCGGATAGCGGGAGGGATTGCAGAGACCCAGTACTTC.

V is TRBV6-1 and J is TRBJ1-1; D remains ambiguous. Trimming took off 10 bases at V and 0 bases at J, with 12 bases between the two ends. CDR3 size: 13 residues. Germline V CDR1 and CDR2: MNHNS, SASEGT. In nucleotides, the CDR3 is TGTGCCATCGAGCTGCTCATGAACACTGAAGCTTTCTTT. Translation: CAIELLMNTEAFF.

This chain joins TRBV4-1 and TRBJ2-7, with D maybe TRBD1 (6 bases). Germline V gene sequence: CDR1 MGHRA, CDR2 YSYEKL. Deletions cut 0 bases from V and 2 bases from J, with 17 bases between. The CDR3 covers 17 residues. This chain's CDR3 is CASSQEGGSGQPYEQYF. The CDR3 DNA sequence: TGCGCCAGCAGCCAAGAAGGGGGTTCGGGACAACCCTACGAGCAGTACTTC.

The V and J genes are TRBV2 and TRBJ2-1; 8 positions agree with TRBD1. CDR1 and CDR2 (germline): SNHLY, FYNNEI. Trimming took 2 bases from V and 9 from J; bases not matched to a gene: 12. The CDR3 covers 16 residues. The CDR3: CASSEYPRGRVGEQFF. The CDR3 DNA is TGTGCCAGCAGTGAATACCCCAGGGGGCGAGTAGGTGAGCAGTTCTTC.

Only a few counts were recorded for this clone. The chain employs TRBV6-1 and TRBJ1-2; the D is unclear. V was cut by 2 bases and J by 8 bases, with 12 bases left in between. The CDR3 spans 13 residues. CDR1 and CDR2 (germline): MNHNS, SASEGT. The CDR3: CASSESQPGGYTF. CDR3 nucleotides: TGTGCCAGCAGTGAATCGCAGCCAGGCGGCTACACCTTC.

The rearrangement links TRBV28 to TRBJ1-1; D gene unclear. CDR1 is MDHEN, CDR2 SYDVKM, per germline. CDR3 length: 13 amino acids. V lost 1 base to trimming and J lost 1 base, with 4 bases between them. The CDR3 region is CASSLFQNTEAFF. In DNA, the CDR3 is TGTGCCAGCAGTTTATTCCAGAACACTGAAGCTTTCTTT.

The V call is TRBV2, the J call TRBJ2-5; no clear D gene. The J call may be mistaken, given a closer DNA end match to TRBJ2-7. CDR1 is SNHLY and CDR2 is FYNNEI in the germline V gene. This CDR3 spans 11 amino acids. The CDR3 nucleotides are TGTGCCAGCAGTTACAGCCACGAGCAGTACTTC. Protein sequence: CASSYSHEQYF.

V gene TRBV7-2 combines with J gene TRBJ2-2; D is possibly TRBD1 (6 bases). The ends were cut back, 1 base at V and 0 bases at J, with 15 bases in the middle. Germline V lookup: CDR1 SGHTA, CDR2 FQGNSA. The CDR3 length is 18 residues. The CDR3 DNA follows: TGTGCCAGCAGCTTAGTGCTTAAGGACAGACCGAACACCGGGGAGCTGTTTTTT. It translates to CASSLVLKDRPNTGELFF. The entire variable domain, with the rest obtained from reference TRBV7-2 and TRBJ2-2, is as follows: GAGVSQSPSNKVTEKGKDVELRCDPISGHTALYWYRQSLGQGLEFLIYFQGNSAPDKSGLPSDRFSAERTGGSVSTLTIQRTQQEDSAVYLCASSLVLKDRPNTGELFFGEGSRLTVL.